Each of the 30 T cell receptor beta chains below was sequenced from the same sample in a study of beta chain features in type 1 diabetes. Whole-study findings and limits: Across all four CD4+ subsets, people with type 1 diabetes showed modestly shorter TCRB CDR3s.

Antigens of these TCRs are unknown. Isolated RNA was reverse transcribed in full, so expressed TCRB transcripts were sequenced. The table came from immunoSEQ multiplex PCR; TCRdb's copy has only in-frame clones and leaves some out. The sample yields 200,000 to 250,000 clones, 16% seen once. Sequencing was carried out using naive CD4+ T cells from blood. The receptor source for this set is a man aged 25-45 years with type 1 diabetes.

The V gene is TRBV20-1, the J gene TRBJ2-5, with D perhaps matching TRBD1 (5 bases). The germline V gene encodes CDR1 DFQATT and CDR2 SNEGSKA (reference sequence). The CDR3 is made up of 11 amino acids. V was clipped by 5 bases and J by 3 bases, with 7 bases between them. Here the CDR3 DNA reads TGCAGTGCTGCAGGGAAAGAGACCCAGTACTTC. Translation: CSAAGKETQYF.

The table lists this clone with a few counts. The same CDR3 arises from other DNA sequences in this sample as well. CDR3 residues: CASSLGVYEQYF. The CDR3 region has the DNA TGTGCCAGCAGCCTAGGGGTCTACGAGCAGTACTTC. V gene TRBV28 combines with J gene TRBJ2-7; TRBD1 might be the D (5 bases). Germline V CDR1 and CDR2: MDHEN, SYDVKM. The V and J ends lost 6 bases and 3 bases respectively, with 9 bases between them. The CDR3 contains 12 residues.

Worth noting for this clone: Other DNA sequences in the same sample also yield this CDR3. Here the CDR3 DNA reads TGCAGCGTTGCCGGTAGCAATCAGCCCCAGCATTTT. Its protein is CSVAGSNQPQHF. V is TRBV29-1 and J is TRBJ1-5; no clear D gene. The V end was cut by 4 bases, the J end by 0 bases, with 4 bases between. The CDR3 is made up of 12 amino acids. Germline CDR1 is SQVTM and CDR2 is ANQGSEA.

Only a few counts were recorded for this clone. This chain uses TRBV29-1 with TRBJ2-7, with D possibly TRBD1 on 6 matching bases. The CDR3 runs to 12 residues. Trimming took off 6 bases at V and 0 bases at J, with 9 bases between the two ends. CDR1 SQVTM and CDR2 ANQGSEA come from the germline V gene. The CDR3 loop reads CSVGTISYEQYF. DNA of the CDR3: TGCAGCGTCGGGACAATCTCCTACGAGCAGTACTTC.

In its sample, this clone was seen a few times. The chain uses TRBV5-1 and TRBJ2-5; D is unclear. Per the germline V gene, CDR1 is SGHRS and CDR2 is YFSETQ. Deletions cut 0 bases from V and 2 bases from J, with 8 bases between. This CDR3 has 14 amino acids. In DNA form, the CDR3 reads TGCGCCAGCAGCTTGGGACACTTTCAAGAGACCCAGTACTTC. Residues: CASSLGHFQETQYF.

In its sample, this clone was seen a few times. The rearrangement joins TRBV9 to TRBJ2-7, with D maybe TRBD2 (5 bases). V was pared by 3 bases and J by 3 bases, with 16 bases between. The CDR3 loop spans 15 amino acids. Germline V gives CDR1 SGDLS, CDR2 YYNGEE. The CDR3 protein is CASSASRARVYEQYF. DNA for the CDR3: TGTGCCAGCAGCGCTAGCCGGGCTCGGGTCTACGAGCAGTACTTC.

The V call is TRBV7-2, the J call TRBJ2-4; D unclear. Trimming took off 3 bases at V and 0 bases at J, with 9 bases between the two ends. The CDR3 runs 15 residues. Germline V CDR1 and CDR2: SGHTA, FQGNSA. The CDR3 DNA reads TGTGCCAGCAGCTTCTATGGAGAAGCCAAAAACATTCAGTACTTC. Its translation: CASSFYGEAKNIQYF.

CDR3 protein: CASSYDSGNTEAFF. The CDR3, as DNA: TGTGCCAGCAGCTACGACAGCGGGAACACTGAAGCTTTCTTT. The genes are TRBV7-2 and TRBJ1-1; tentative D call: TRBD1 (5 bases). CDR3 length: 14 residues. The germline V gene encodes CDR1 SGHTA and CDR2 FQGNSA. The V gene lost 4 bases and the J gene lost 1 base, with 10 bases spanning the gap.

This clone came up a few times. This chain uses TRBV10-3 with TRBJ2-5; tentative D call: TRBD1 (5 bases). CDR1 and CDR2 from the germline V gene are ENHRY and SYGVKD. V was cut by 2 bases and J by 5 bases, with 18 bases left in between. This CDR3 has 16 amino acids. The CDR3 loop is CAISEGAGQPRETQYF. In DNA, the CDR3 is TGTGCCATCAGTGAGGGGGCCGGACAACCTCGGGAGACCCAGTACTTC.

The CDR3 protein is CASRGTIYNEQFF. DNA of the CDR3: TGTGCCAGCAGAGGGACCATCTACAATGAGCAGTTCTTC. The rearrangement uses TRBV14 and TRBJ2-1; D could derive from TRBD1 or TRBD2 (5 bases each). CDR1 and CDR2 from the germline V gene are SGHDN and FVKESK. The CDR3 runs 13 residues. Trimming left V 6 bases short and J 3 bases short, with 9 bases between.

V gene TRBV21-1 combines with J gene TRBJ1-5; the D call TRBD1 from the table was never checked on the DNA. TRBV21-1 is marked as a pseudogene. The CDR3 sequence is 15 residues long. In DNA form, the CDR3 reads TGTGCCAGCAGCAAGACCGGACAGGGGGCAAAGCCCCAGCATTTT. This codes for CASSKTGQGAKPQHF.

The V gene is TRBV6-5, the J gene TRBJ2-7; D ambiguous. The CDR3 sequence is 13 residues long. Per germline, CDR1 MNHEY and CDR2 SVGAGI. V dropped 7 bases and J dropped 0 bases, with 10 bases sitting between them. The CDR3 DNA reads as TGTGCCAGCATGCGGTCCGGCTCCTACGAGCAGTACTTC. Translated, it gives CASMRSGSYEQYF.

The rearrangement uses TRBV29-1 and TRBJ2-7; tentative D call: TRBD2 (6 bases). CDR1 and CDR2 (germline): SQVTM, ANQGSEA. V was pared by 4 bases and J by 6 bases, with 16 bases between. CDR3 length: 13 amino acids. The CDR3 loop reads CSVARLESGEQYF. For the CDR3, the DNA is TGCAGCGTTGCTCGACTAGAGAGTGGCGAGCAGTACTTC.

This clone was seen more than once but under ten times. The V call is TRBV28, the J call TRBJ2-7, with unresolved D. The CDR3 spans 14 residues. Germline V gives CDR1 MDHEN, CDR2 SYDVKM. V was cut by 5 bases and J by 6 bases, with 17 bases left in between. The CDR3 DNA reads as TGTGCCAGCAGTATCCCTCAGAGCAGGCGCGAGCAGTACTTC. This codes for CASSIPQSRREQYF.

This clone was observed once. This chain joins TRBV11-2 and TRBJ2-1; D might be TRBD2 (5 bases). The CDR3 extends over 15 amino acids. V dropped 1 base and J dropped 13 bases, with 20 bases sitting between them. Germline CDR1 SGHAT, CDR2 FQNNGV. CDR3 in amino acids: CASSLGWRAGDEQFF. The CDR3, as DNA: TGTGCCAGCAGCTTAGGATGGCGGGCAGGCGACGAACAGTTCTTC.

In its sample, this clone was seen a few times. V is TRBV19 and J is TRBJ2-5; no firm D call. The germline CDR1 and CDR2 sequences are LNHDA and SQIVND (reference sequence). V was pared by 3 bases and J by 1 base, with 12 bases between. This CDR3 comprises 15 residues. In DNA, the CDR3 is TGTGCCAGTAGTATTAACGGAATAGTCCAAGAGACCCAGTACTTC. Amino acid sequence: CASSINGIVQETQYF.

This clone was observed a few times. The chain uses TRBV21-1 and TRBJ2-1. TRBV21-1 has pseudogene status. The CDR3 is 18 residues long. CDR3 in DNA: TGTGCCAGCAGCAAAGTAGTCCGGTGGCAATCGAACTACAATGAGCAGTTCTTC. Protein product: CASSKVVRWQSNYNEQFF.

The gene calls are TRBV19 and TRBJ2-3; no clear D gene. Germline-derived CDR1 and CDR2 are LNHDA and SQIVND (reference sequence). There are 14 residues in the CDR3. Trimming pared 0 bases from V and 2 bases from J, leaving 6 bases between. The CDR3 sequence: CASSIDRLTDTQYF. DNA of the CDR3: TGTGCCAGTAGTATAGATCGTCTCACAGATACGCAGTATTTT.

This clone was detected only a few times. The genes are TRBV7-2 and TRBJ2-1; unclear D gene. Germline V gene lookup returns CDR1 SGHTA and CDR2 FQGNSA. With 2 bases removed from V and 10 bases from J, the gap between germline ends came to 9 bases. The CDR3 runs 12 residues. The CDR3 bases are TGTGCCAGCAGCTTAACCGCGAGCGAGCAGTTCTTC. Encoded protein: CASSLTASEQFF.

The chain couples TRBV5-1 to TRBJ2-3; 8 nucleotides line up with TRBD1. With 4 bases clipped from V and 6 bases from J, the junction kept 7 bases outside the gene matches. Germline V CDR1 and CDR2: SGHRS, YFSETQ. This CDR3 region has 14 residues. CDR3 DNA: TGCGCCAGCAGCCCGGGACAGGCGTTGGATACGCAGTATTTT. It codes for CASSPGQALDTQYF.

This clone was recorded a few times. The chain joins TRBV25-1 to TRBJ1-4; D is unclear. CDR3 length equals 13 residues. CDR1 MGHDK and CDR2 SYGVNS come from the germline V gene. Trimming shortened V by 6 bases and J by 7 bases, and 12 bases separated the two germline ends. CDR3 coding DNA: TGTGCCAGCAGGGAGCCAGGTGGTGAAAAACTGTTTTTT. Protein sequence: CASREPGGEKLFF.

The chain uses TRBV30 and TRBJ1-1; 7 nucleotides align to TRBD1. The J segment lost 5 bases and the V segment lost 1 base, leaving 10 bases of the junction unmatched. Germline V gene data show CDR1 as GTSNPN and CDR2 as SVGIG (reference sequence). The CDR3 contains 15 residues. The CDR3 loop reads CAWSAKPRGGTEAFF. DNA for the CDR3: TGTGCCTGGAGTGCAAAACCCAGGGGGGGAACTGAAGCTTTCTTT.

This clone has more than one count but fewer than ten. As DNA, the CDR3 is TGCAGCGTTGTAGGAGGCTACGAGCAGTACTTC. This codes for CSVVGGYEQYF. This chain joins TRBV29-1 and TRBJ2-7; possible D gene TRBD2, 5 bases. There are 11 residues in the CDR3. Looked up from germline, CDR1 is SQVTM and CDR2 is ANQGSEA. Between the trimmed V and J ends, which lost 4 bases and 3 bases, there was a span of 7 bases.

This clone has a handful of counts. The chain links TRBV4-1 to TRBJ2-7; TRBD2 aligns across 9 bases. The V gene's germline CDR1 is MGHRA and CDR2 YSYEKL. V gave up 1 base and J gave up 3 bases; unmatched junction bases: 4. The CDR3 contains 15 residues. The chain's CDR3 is CASSQAGLAGYEQYF. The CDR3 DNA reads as TGCGCCAGCAGCCAAGCGGGACTAGCAGGCTACGAGCAGTACTTC.

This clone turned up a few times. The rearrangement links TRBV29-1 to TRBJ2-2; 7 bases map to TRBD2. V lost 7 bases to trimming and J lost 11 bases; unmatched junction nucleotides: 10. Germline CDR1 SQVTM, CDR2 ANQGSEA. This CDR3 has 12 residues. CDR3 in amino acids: CSGGGPLGELFF. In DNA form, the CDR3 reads TGCAGCGGCGGGGGTCCGTTGGGAGAGCTGTTTTTT.

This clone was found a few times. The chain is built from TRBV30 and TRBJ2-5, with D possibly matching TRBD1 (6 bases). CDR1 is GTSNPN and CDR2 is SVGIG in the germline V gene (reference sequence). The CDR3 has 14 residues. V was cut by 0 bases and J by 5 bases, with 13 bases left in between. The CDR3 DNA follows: TGTGCCTGGAGTGTACAGACAGGACGGGAGACCCAGTACTTC. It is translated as CAWSVQTGRETQYF.

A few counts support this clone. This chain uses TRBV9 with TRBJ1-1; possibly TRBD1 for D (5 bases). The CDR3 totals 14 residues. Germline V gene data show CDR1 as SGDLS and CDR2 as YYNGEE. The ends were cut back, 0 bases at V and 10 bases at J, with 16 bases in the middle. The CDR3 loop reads CASSVALEGRSAFF. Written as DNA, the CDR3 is TGTGCCAGCAGCGTAGCTCTGGAGGGGAGGTCAGCTTTCTTT. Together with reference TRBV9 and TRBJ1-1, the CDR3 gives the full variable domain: DSGVTQTPKHLITATGQRVTLRCSPRSGDLSVYWYQQSLDQGLQFLIQYYNGEERAKGNILERFSAQQFPDLHSELNLSSLELGDSALYFCASSVALEGRSAFFGQGTRLTVV.

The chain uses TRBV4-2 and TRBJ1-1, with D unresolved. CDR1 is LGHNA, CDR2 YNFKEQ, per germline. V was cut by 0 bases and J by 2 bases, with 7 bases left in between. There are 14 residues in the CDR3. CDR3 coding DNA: TGTGCCAGCAGCCAAGAAAGCATTAACACTGAAGCTTTCTTT. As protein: CASSQESINTEAFF.

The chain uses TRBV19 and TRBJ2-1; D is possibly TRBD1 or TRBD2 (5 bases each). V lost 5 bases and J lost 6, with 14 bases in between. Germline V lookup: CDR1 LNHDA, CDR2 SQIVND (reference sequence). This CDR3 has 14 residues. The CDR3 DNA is TGTGCCAGTAGTCCCCCCGGGACCATCAATGAGCAGTTCTTC. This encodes CASSPPGTINEQFF.

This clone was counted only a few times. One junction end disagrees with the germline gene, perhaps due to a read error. CDR3 residues: CAWSVLGVPSHF. The CDR3 DNA follows: TGTGCCTGGAGTGTACTGGGGGTCCCCTCTCACTTC. The V and J genes are TRBV30 and TRBJ2-5; D may be TRBD1 or TRBD2 (5 bases each). The CDR3 covers 12 residues. Per germline, CDR1 GTSNPN and CDR2 SVGIG (reference sequence).